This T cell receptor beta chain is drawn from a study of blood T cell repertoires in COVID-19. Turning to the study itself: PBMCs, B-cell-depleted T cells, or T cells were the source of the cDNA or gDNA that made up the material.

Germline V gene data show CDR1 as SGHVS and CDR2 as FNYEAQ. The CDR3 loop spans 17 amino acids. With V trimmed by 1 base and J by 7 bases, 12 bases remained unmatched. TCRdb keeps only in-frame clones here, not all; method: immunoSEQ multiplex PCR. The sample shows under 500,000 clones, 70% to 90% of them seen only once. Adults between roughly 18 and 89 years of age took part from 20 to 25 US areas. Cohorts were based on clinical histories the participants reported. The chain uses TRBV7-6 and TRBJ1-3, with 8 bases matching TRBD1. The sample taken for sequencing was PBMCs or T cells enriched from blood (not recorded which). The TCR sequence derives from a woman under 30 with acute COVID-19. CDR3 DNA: TGTGCCAGCAGCTTAGAGCCAAATCAGGGGGCGCGGAACACCATATATTTT. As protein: CASSLEPNQGARNTIYF.